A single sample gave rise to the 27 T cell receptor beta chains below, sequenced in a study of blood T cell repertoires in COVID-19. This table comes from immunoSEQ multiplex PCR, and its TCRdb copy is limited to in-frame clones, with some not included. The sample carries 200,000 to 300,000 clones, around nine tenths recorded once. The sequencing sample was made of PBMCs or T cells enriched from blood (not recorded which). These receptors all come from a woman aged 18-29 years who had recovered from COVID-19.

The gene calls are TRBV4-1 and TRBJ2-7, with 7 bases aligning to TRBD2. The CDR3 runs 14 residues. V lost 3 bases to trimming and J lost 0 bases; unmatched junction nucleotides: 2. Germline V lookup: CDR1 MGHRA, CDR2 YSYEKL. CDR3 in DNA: TGCGCCAGCAGCCAGGGACTACGCTCCTACGAGCAGTACTTC. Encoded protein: CASSQGLRSYEQYF.

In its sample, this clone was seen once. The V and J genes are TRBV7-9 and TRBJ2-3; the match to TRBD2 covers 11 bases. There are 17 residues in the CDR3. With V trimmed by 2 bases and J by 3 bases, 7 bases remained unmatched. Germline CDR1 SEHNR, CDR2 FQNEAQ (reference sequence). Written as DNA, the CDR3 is TGTGCCAGCAGCTTACATATTAGCGGGAGGGCGACAGATACGCAGTATTTT. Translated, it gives CASSLHISGRATDTQYF.

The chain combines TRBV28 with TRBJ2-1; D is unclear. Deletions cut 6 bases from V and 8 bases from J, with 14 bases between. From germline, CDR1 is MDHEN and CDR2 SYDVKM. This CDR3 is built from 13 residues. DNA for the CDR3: TGTGCCAGCAGGATGTCGGTGGTAGATGAGCAGTTCTTC. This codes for CASRMSVVDEQFF.

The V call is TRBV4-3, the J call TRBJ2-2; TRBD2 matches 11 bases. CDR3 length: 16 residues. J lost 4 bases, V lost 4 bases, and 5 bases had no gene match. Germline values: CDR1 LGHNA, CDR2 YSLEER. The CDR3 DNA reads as TGCGCCAGCAGCCCCCGACTAGCGGGGAGCACCGGGGAGCTGTTTTTT. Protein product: CASSPRLAGSTGELFF.

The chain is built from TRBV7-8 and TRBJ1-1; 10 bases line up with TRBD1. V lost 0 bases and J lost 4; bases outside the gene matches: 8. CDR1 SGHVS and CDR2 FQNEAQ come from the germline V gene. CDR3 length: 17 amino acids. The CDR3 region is CASSLAARDRGFTEAFF. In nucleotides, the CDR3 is TGTGCCAGCAGCTTAGCTGCCCGGGACAGGGGTTTCACTGAAGCTTTCTTT.

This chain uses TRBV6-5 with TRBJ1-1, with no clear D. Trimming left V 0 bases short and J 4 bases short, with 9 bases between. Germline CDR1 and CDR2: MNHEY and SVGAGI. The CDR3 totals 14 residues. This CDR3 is CASSYSNRLTEAFF. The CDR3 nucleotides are TGTGCCAGCAGTTACTCGAATCGACTCACTGAAGCTTTCTTT.

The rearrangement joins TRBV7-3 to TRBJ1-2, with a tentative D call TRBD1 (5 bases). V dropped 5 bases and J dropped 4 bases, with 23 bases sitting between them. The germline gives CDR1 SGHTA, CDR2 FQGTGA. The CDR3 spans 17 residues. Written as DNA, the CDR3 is TGTGCCAGCAGCCCCATGACCGGGACTCAACTCGTCTATGGCTACACCTTC. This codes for CASSPMTGTQLVYGYTF. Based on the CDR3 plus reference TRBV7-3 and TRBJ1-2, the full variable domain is GAGVSQTPSNKVTEKGKYVELRCDPISGHTALYWYRQSLGQGPEFLIYFQGTGAADDSGLPNDRFFAVRPEGSVSTLKIQRTERGDSAVYLCASSPMTGTQLVYGYTFGSGTRLTVV.

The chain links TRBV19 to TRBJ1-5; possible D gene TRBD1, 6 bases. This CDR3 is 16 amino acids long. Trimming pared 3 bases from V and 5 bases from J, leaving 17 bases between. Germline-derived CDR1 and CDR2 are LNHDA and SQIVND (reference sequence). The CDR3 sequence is CASSIQLRGPDQPQHF. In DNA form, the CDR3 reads TGTGCCAGTAGTATTCAGTTGCGGGGGCCCGATCAGCCCCAGCATTTT. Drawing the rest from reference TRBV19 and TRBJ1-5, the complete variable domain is DGGITQSPKYLFRKEGQNVTLSCEQNLNHDAMYWYRQDPGQGLRLIYYSQIVNDFQKGDIAEGYSVSREKKESFPLTVTSAQKNPTAFYLCASSIQLRGPDQPQHFGDGTRLSIL.

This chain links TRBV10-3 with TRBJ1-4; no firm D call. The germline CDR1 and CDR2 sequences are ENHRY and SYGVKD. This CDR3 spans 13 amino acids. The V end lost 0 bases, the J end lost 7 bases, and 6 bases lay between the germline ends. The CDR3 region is CAISESAREKLFF. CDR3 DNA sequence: TGTGCCATCAGTGAGTCAGCCCGTGAAAAACTGTTTTTT.

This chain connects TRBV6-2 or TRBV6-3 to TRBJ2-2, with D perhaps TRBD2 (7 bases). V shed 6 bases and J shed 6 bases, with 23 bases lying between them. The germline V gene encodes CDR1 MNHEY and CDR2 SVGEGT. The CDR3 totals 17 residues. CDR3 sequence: CASSPSRGAVYPGELFF. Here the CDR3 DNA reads TGTGCCAGCAGCCCTTCCCGGGGGGCTGTCTATCCCGGGGAGCTGTTTTTT.

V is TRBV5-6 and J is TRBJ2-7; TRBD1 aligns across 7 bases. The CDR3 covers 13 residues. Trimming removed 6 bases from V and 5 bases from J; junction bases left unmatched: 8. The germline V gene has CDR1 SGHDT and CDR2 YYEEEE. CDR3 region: CASNPTGSHEQYF. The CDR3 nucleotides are TGTGCCAGCAACCCGACAGGGAGCCACGAGCAGTACTTC.

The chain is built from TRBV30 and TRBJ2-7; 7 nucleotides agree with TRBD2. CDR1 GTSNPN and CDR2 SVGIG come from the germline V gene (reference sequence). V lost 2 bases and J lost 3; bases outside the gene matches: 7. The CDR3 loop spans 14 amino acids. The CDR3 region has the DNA TGTGCCTGGAGTCCGGGGGAGGGCGTCTACGAGCAGTACTTC. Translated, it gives CAWSPGEGVYEQYF. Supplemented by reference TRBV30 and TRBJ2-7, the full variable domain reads SQTIHQWPATLVQPVGSPLSLECTVEGTSNPNLYWYRQAAGRGLQLLFYSVGIGQISSEVPQNLSASRPQDRQFILSSKKLLLSDSGFYLCAWSPGEGVYEQYFGPGTRLTVT.

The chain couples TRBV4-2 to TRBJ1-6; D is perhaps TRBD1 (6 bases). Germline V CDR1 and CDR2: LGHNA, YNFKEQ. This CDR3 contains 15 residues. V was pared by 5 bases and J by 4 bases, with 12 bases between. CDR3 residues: CASSTPGTYNSPLHF. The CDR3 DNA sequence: TGTGCCAGCAGCACCCCCGGGACATATAATTCACCCCTCCACTTT.

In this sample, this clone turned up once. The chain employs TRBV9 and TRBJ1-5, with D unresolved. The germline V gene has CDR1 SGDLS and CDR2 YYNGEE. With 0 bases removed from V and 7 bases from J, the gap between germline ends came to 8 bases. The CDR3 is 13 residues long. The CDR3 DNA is TGTGCCAGCAGCGTAGACTATCAGCAGCCCCAGCATTTT. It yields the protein CASSVDYQQPQHF.

In nucleotides, the CDR3 is TGCAGCGTTGAGGGGACTAGCGGGGACAATGAGCAGTTCTTC. It specifies CSVEGTSGDNEQFF. The chain uses TRBV29-1 and TRBJ2-1; TRBD2 matches at 13 bases. Germline V gene data show CDR1 as SQVTM and CDR2 as ANQGSEA. Trimming took 3 bases from V and 5 from J; bases not matched to a gene: 1. The CDR3 runs 14 residues.

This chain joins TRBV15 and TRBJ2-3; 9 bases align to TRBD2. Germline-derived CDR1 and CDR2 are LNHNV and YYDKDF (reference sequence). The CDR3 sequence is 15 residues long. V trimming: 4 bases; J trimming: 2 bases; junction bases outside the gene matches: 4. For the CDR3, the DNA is TGTGCCACCAGCAAAGCGGGGGGCCCCACAGATACGCAGTATTTT. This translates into CATSKAGGPTDTQYF.

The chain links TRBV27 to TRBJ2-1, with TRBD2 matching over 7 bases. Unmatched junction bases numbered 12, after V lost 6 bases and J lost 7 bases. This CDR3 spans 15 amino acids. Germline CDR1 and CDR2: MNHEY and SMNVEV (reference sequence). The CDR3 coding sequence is TGTGCCAGCAGCCGACTAGCTTATGGGAAGAATGAGCAGTTCTTC. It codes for CASSRLAYGKNEQFF.

CDR3 in DNA: TGTGCCAGCACAAGGACTAGCGGGAGAAATGAGCAGTTCTTC. Protein sequence: CASTRTSGRNEQFF. The chain has TRBV9 and TRBJ2-1; 13 bases match TRBD2. Germline CDR1 is SGDLS and CDR2 is YYNGEE. The CDR3 sequence is 14 residues long. V was pared by 6 bases and J by 7 bases, with 4 bases of the junction left unmatched.

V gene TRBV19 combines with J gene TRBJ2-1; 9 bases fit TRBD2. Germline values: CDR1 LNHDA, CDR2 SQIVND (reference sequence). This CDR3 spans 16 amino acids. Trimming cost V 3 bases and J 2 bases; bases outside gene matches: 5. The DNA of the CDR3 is TGTGCCAGTAGTATGAATGGCGGGGGGGCCTACAATGAGCAGTTCTTC. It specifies CASSMNGGGAYNEQFF.

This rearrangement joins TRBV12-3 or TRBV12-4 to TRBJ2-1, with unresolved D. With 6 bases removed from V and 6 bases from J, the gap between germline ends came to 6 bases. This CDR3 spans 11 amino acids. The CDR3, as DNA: TGTGCCAGCAGCAATAGCAATGAGCAGTTCTTC. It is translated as CASSNSNEQFF.

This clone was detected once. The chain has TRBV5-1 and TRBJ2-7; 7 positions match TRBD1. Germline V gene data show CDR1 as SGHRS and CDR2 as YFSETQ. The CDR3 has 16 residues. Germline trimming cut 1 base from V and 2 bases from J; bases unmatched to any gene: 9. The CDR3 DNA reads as TGCGCCAGCAGCTTGCGCGCCGAGACAGGGACCTACGAGCAGTACTTC. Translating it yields CASSLRAETGTYEQYF. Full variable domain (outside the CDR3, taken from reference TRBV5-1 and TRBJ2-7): KAGVTQTPRYLIKTRGQQVTLSCSPISGHRSVSWYQQTPGQGLQFLFEYFSETQRNKGNFPGRFSGRQFSNSRSEMNVSTLELGDSALYLCASSLRAETGTYEQYFGPGTRLTVT.

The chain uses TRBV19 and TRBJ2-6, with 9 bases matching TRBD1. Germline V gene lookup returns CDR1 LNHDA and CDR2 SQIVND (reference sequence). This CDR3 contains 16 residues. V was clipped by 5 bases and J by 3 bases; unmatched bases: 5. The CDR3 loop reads CASSVTGGFGANVLTF. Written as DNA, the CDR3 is TGTGCCAGTAGTGTCACAGGGGGCTTTGGGGCCAACGTCCTGACTTTC.

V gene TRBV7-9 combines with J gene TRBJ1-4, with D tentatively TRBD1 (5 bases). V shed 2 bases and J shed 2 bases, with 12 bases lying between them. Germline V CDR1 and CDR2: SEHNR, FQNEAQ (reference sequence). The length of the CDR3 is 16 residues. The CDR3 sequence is CASSLFETATNEKLFF. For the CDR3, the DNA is TGTGCCAGCAGCTTATTCGAGACAGCTACTAATGAAAAACTGTTTTTT.

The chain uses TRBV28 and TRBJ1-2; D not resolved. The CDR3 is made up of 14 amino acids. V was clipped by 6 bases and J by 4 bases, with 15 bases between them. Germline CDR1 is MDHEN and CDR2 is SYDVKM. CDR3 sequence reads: CASRLASGAYGYTF. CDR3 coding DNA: TGTGCCAGCAGGCTGGCCTCTGGTGCCTATGGCTACACCTTC.

In DNA, the CDR3 is TGTGCCAGCAGTTTATCCCCGGGTGCCAACCAGGGCGAGCAGTACTTC. Amino acid sequence: CASSLSPGANQGEQYF. The genes are TRBV27 and TRBJ2-7, with D perhaps TRBD1 (5 bases). Deletions cut 0 bases from V and 6 bases from J, with 18 bases between. The length of the CDR3 is 16 residues. CDR1 is MNHEY, CDR2 SMNVEV, per germline (reference sequence).

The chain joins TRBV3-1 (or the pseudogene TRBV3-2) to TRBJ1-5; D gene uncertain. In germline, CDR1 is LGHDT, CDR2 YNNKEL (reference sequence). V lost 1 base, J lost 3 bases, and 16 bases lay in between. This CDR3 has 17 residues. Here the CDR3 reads CASSQVFLGGNNQPQHF. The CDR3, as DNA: TGTGCCAGCAGCCAAGTATTTTTAGGAGGGAACAATCAGCCCCAGCATTTT.

The CDR3 loop reads CASSEWGDRYSGNTIYF. The CDR3 nucleotides read TGTGCCAGCAGTGAATGGGGGGACAGGTACTCTGGAAACACCATATATTTT. V gene TRBV2 combines with J gene TRBJ1-3; the match to TRBD1 covers 8 bases. Germline CDR1 reads SNHLY; CDR2 reads FYNNEI. V trimming: 2 bases; J trimming: 0 bases; junction bases outside the gene matches: 6. The CDR3 loop spans 17 amino acids.